The sequence of this T cell receptor beta chain was determined in a study of read filtering for tumor transcriptome and immune sequencing. Molecular barcoded adaptors covering alpha/delta and beta/gamma chains were used on around 400 ng RNA. TCRdb redid the calling of the reads with MiXCR, one entry per CDR3 protein. The sample shows 30,000 to 45,000 distinct CDR3 sequences, roughly an eighth of them seen only once. A remark on this clonotype: Its target is unknown.

The CDR3 totals 13 residues. Germline V gene sequence: CDR1 LNHDA, CDR2 SQIVND (reference sequence). Trimming took 5 bases from V and 0 from J, leaving 8 bases between them. Study observations and caveats: Dropping single-read clonotypes raised IR-seq and RNA-seq shared-clonotype correlation. This fraction held mixed bone marrow immune cells after CD138-negative sorting.

The source is a donor over 35 with multiple myeloma. Specimen: a population of CD138-negative cells sorted from bone marrow. The chain is built from TRBV19 and TRBJ2-7, with a weak D call TRBD1 (6 bases). Here the CDR3 DNA reads TGTGCCAGTAGTTGGACAGACTCCTACGAGCAGTACTTC. This codes for CASSWTDSYEQYF.